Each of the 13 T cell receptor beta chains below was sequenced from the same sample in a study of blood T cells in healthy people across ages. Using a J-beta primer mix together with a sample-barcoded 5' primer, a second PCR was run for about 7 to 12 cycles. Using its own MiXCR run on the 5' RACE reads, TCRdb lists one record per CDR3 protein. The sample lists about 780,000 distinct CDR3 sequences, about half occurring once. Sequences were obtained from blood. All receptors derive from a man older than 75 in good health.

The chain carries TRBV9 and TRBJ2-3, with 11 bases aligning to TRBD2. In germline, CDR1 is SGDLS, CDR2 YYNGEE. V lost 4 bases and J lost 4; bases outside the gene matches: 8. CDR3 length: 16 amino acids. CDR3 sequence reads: CASSPRTSGPSDTQYF. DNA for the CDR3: TGTGCCAGCAGCCCCCGGACTAGCGGGCCTTCAGATACGCAGTATTTT. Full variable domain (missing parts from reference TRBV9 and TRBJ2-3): DSGVTQTPKHLITATGQRVTLRCSPRSGDLSVYWYQQSLDQGLQFLIQYYNGEERAKGNILERFSAQQFPDLHSELNLSSLELGDSALYFCASSPRTSGPSDTQYFGPGTRLTVL.

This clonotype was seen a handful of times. The CDR3 coding sequence is TGTGCCAGACCCAAAAAGGGGCAGTTCTTC. Its translation is CARPKKGQFF. The chain links TRBV12-1 to TRBJ2-1. TRBV12-1 is described as a pseudogene. The CDR3 extends over 10 amino acids.

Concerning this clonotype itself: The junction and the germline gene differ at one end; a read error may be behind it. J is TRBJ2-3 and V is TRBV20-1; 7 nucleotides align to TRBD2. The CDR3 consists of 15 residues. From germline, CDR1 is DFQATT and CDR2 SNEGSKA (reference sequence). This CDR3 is CSARGTAGSRDTQYF. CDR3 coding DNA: TGCAGTGCGAGAGGCACAGCGGGGTCGCGGGATACGCAGTATTTT.

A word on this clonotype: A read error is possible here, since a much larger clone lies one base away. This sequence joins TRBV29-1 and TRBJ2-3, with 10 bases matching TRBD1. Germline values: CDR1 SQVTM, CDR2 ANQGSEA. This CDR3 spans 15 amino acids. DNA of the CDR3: TGCAGCGCCGTACCGGACAGGGGGATTACAGATACGCGGTATTTT. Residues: CSAVPDRGITDTRYF.

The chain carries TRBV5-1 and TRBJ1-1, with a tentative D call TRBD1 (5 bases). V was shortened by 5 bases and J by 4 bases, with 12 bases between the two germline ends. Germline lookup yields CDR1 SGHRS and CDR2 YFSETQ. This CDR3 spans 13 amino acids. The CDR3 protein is CASSAAGRTEAFF. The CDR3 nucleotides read TGCGCCAGCAGTGCTGCAGGGCGCACTGAAGCTTTCTTT.

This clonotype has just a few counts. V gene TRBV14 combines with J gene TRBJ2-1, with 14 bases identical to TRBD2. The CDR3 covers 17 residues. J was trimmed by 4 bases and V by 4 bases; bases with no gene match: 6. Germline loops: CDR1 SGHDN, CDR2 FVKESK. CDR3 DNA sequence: TGTGCCAGCAGCCCTAAGGGACTAGCGGGAGATTACAATGAGCAGTTCTTC. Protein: CASSPKGLAGDYNEQFF.

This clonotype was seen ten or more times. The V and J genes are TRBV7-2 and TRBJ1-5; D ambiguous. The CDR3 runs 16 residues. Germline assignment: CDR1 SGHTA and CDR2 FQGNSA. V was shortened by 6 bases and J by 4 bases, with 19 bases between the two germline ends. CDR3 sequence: CASRRGPEDYNQPQHF. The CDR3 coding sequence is TGTGCCAGCAGACGCGGCCCAGAAGATTATAATCAGCCCCAGCATTTT.

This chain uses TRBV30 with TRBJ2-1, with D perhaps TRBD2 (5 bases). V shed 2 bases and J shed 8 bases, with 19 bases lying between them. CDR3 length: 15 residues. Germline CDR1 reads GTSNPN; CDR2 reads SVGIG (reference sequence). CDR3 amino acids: CAWSIGSQAGDEQFF. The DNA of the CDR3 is TGTGCCTGGAGTATTGGCAGCCAGGCCGGGGATGAGCAGTTCTTC.

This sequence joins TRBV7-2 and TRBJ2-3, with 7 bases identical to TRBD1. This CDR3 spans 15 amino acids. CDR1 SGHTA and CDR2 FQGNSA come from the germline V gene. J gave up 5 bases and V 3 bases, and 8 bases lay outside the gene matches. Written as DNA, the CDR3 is TGTGCCAGCAGCTTTTTAAGACAGGGCAGAGATACGCAGTATTTT. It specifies CASSFLRQGRDTQYF. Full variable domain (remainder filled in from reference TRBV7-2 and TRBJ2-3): GAGVSQSPSNKVTEKGKDVELRCDPISGHTALYWYRQSLGQGLEFLIYFQGNSAPDKSGLPSDRFSAERTGGSVSTLTIQRTQQEDSAVYLCASSFLRQGRDTQYFGPGTRLTVL.

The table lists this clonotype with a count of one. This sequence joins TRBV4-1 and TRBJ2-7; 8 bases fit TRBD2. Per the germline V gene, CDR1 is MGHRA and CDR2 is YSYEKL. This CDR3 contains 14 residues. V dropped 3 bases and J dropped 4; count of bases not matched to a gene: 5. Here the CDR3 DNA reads TGCGCCAGCAGCCAGGCCGGGACTAGGTACGAGCAGTACTTC. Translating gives CASSQAGTRYEQYF.

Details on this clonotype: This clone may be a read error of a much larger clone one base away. The CDR3: CSAGEGNTDTQYF. The CDR3 bases are TGCAGTGCTGGAGAAGGGAACACAGATACGCAGTATTTT. The chain combines TRBV20-1 with TRBJ2-3; no clear D. From germline, CDR1 is DFQATT and CDR2 SNEGSKA (reference sequence). This CDR3 contains 13 residues.

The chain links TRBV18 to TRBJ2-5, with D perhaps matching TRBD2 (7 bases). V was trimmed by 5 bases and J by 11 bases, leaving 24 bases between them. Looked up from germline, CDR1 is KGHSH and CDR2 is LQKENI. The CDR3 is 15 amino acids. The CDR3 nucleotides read TGTGCCAGCTCAAAAGGACGGGGGGCTCGTCGGGAGCAGTACTTC. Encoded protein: CASSKGRGARREQYF.

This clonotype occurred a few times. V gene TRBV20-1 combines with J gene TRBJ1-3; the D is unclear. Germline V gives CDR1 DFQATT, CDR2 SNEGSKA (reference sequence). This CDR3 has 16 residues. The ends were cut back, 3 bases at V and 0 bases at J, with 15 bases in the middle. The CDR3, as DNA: TGCAGTGCTAGCCACAGAGGCCGGGGCTCTGGAAACACCATATATTTT. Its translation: CSASHRGRGSGNTIYF.